This T cell receptor beta chain comes out of a study of vaccination and CD4 T cells after COVID-19. Treatment given: roughly 11-day PBMC culture with coronavirus spike peptide pools or control peptides (ViraFEST assay). It was before the COVID-19 pandemic (2011-2018) that the unexposed donor's CD4+ T cells were collected. This clonotype was seen only once. What it binds is unknown. Once obtained from cultured CD4+ T cells, the DNA was sequenced using the Oncomine TCR Beta short-read assay. From the PCR reads, TCRdb called clonotypes with MiXCR, one entry per CDR3 protein. The sample carries more than 4,500 distinct CDR3 sequences, 41% recorded once. The CDR3 length is 13 residues. Germline loops: CDR1 LGHNA, CDR2 YSLEER. V was cut by 1 base and J by 6 bases, with 9 bases left in between.

The chain joins TRBV4-3 to TRBJ1-1; tentative D call: TRBD1 (6 bases). Sample: CD4+ T cells from blood, cultured in vitro. The sequence was collected from a human donor in good health. The CDR3 loop reads CASSQVDRSEAFF. The CDR3 nucleotides read TGCGCCAGCAGCCAAGTTGACAGGTCTGAAGCTTTCTTT.